Given below is one T cell receptor (beta chain) in context. The entry originates in a study of CD8+CD57+ T cells in acquired aplastic anemia. Across the study: Healthy donor CD4+ cell samples had a mean of roughly 10 million reads.

CDR3 length: 17 residues. The V end lost 2 bases, the J end lost 9 bases, and 23 bases lay between the germline ends. Germline V lookup: CDR1 SGDLS, CDR2 YYNGEE. It was genomic DNA that served as the template for profiling TCR beta VDJ and CDR3. TCRdb reprocessed the reads with MiXCR, giving one entry per CDR3 protein. The table records hundreds of thousands of distinct CDR3 sequences, about 70% of them present only once. The receptor's source is a human donor in good health, serving as a control. This sequence joins TRBV9 and TRBJ2-2; D is perhaps TRBD1 or TRBD2 (6 bases each). The sequenced material came from sorted CD4+, CD8+, or CD8+CD57+ T cells (not recorded which) from PBMCs. CDR3 bases: TGTGCCAGCAGCGTGGGGGGCGGGATCCAAGGGCCCCGGGAGCTGTTTTTT. Translating it yields CASSVGGGIQGPRELFF.